The 10 T cell receptor beta chains below all came from one sample that was sequenced in a study of blood T cell repertoires in COVID-19. The assay was immunoSEQ multiplex PCR, and TCRdb's table has in-frame clones only and misses some. The sample has around 90,000 clones, around 88% seen once; the top ten hold around 2%. The source material was peripheral blood. The receptor set was obtained from a man aged 45 to 65 with COVID-19, enrolled during active disease.

This clone was observed a few times. V is TRBV28 and J is TRBJ1-4; 7 bases are shared with TRBD1. Trimming took 7 bases from V and 8 from J; bases not matched to a gene: 19. The CDR3 contains 17 residues. In germline, CDR1 is MDHEN, CDR2 SYDVKM. CDR3 loop: CASTTRKGADEQEKLFF. DNA of the CDR3: TGTGCCAGCACCACGAGGAAGGGGGCCGATGAACAAGAAAAACTGTTTTTT.

The chain joins TRBV6-5 to TRBJ1-3; D call uncertain. The CDR3 runs to 14 residues. Trimming cost V 2 bases and J 4 bases, with 9 bases left between them. Germline CDR1 reads MNHEY; CDR2 reads SVGAGI. CDR3 region: CASSYEGRGNTIYF. CDR3 DNA: TGTGCCAGCAGTTACGAGGGCCGGGGAAACACCATATATTTT.

The V and J genes are TRBV10-3 and TRBJ1-6; the D is unclear. The germline V and J ends were trimmed by 3 bases and 7 bases, with 10 bases remaining between them. This CDR3 contains 14 residues. The V gene's germline CDR1 is ENHRY and CDR2 SYGVKD. The CDR3 loop reads CAISDARENSPLHF. The CDR3 bases are TGTGCCATCAGTGATGCTAGGGAGAATTCACCCCTCCACTTT.

J is TRBJ2-3 and V is TRBV3-1 (or the pseudogene TRBV3-2); 7 bases match TRBD2. CDR1 and CDR2 (germline): LGHDT, YNNKEL (reference sequence). V shed 0 bases and J 0 bases; nucleotides not matched to a gene: 9. This CDR3 is 18 amino acids long. CDR3: CASSQDRMGGGSTDTQYF. CDR3 DNA sequence: TGTGCCAGCAGCCAAGATAGGATGGGGGGGGGAAGCACAGATACGCAGTATTTT.

This clone has a single count. The chain has TRBV28 and TRBJ2-7; 7 positions agree with TRBD1. Trimming cost V 5 bases and J 4 bases; bases outside gene matches: 2. The CDR3 loop spans 12 amino acids. CDR1 and CDR2 from the germline V gene are MDHEN and SYDVKM. The CDR3 DNA is TGTGCCAGCAGTAGACAGGGTTACGAGCAGTACTTC. Its protein is CASSRQGYEQYF.

Remarks on this clone: The junction departs from germline at one end; a sequencing error may be responsible. This chain joins TRBV30 and TRBJ1-4; the D is unclear. The CDR3 runs to 11 residues. Germline loops: CDR1 GTSNPN, CDR2 SVGIG (reference sequence). The CDR3 is CAWSRVERLFF. DNA of the CDR3: TGTGCCTGGAGTCGAGTTGAAAGACTGTTTTTT.

CDR3 residues: CASSPPGVGRLFF. In nucleotides, the CDR3 is TGTGCCAGCAGCCCCCCGGGGGTAGGTAGACTGTTTTTT. The chain combines TRBV12-3 or TRBV12-4 with TRBJ1-4, with a weak D call TRBD1 (5 bases). The germline V and J ends were trimmed by 6 bases and 13 bases, with 18 bases remaining between them. The CDR3 runs to 13 residues.

Only one count was recorded for this clone. V usage is TRBV6-1 and J usage is TRBJ2-3; D possibly corresponds to TRBD1 (5 bases). Germline V gene lookup returns CDR1 MNHNS and CDR2 SASEGT. V lost 3 bases and J lost 1, with 11 bases in between. There are 15 residues in the CDR3. The CDR3 reads CASSEGQYRTDTQYF. The CDR3 DNA is TGTGCCAGCAGTGAGGGGCAGTATCGCACAGATACGCAGTATTTT.

The gene calls are TRBV28 and TRBJ2-7, with no clear D. The CDR3 covers 11 residues. Germline CDR1 and CDR2: MDHEN and SYDVKM. Trimming cost V 5 bases and J 7 bases, with 9 bases left between them. CDR3 DNA: TGTGCCAGCAGTAGCCCTACGGAGCAGTACTTC. Protein product: CASSSPTEQYF.

The V gene is TRBV10-3, the J gene TRBJ2-1; the match to TRBD2 covers 9 bases. V shed 3 bases and J 0 bases; nucleotides not matched to a gene: 6. Germline V lookup: CDR1 ENHRY, CDR2 SYGVKD. The CDR3 is made up of 17 amino acids. CDR3 in DNA: TGTGCCATCAGTGACGGGAGCGGGGGGTTCTCCTACAATGAGCAGTTCTTC. Its protein is CAISDGSGGFSYNEQFF.